The 25 T cell receptor beta chains below come from one sample, sequenced in a study of Ad26.COV2.S vaccination and SARS-CoV-2 variants. Treatment specified: 19 received Ad26.COV2.S at low or high dose, single or two shots; about five received placebo; per-sample allocation not given. Specimen acquisition occurred on day 63 following the initial vaccine or placebo injection. Profiled with immunoSEQ multiplex PCR; TCRdb holds only in-frame clones, not every one. The table includes about 350,000 clones, 70% to 90% detected once. Material: peripheral blood, obtained in a trial of Ad26.COV2.S vaccine versus placebo. The receptors shown here come from a person aged 18-65 years who received the Ad26.COV2.S COVID-19 vaccine or a placebo.

This chain connects TRBV19 to TRBJ2-1, with 14 nucleotides matching TRBD2. Trimming took 3 bases from V and 8 from J; bases not matched to a gene: 12. The length of the CDR3 is 18 residues. Germline CDR1 reads LNHDA; CDR2 reads SQIVND (reference sequence). This CDR3 reads CASSISLTSGGAWDEQFF. CDR3 DNA sequence: TGTGCCAGTAGTATTTCCCTGACTAGCGGGGGGGCGTGGGATGAGCAGTTCTTC.

The CDR3 region has the DNA TGTGCCAGCAGTTCGGGACAGGGTGACACTGAAGCTTTCTTT. It translates to CASSSGQGDTEAFF. The V and J genes are TRBV27 and TRBJ1-1; TRBD1 aligns across 9 bases. The trim removed 4 bases at V and 3 bases at J, leaving 3 bases unmatched. CDR1 is MNHEY and CDR2 is SMNVEV in the germline V gene (reference sequence). The CDR3 contains 14 residues.

J is TRBJ1-5 and V is TRBV19; 7 nucleotides agree with TRBD1. CDR3 length equals 15 residues. Per the germline V gene, CDR1 is LNHDA and CDR2 is SQIVND (reference sequence). V lost 3 bases and J lost 3; bases outside the gene matches: 5. The CDR3 reads CASSMNRGLNQPQHF. DNA for the CDR3: TGTGCCAGTAGTATGAACAGGGGACTCAATCAGCCCCAGCATTTT.

This clone is a singleton in its sample. The chain couples TRBV2 to TRBJ1-5; a possible D gene is TRBD1 (5 bases). V was clipped by 3 bases and J by 2 bases, with 8 bases between them. Germline CDR1 SNHLY, CDR2 FYNNEI. This CDR3 contains 14 residues. The CDR3 is CASSDSGGNQPQHF. CDR3 in DNA: TGTGCCAGCAGTGACTCGGGGGGCAATCAGCCCCAGCATTTT. Combining the CDR3 with reference TRBV2 and TRBJ1-5 gives the whole variable domain EPEVTQTPSHQVTQMGQEVILRCVPISNHLYFYWYRQILGQKVEFLVSFYNNEISEKSEIFDDQFSVERPDGSNFTLKIRSTKLEDSAMYFCASSDSGGNQPQHFGDGTRLSIL.

This clone was found once. V gene TRBV6-5 combines with J gene TRBJ1-2, with 8 nucleotides matching TRBD1. The CDR3 consists of 14 residues. V dropped 0 bases and J dropped 8; count of bases not matched to a gene: 5. Per germline, CDR1 MNHEY and CDR2 SVGAGI. The CDR3 coding sequence is TGTGCCAGCAGTTACTCGGGACAGGCCATCGGCTACACCTTC. This translates into CASSYSGQAIGYTF.

In DNA, the CDR3 is TGTGCCAGCAGCGTGTCCCGGGACAGCGATCAGCCCCAGCATTTT. This translates into CASSVSRDSDQPQHF. The chain has TRBV27 and TRBJ1-5; TRBD1 aligns across 7 bases. There are 15 residues in the CDR3. J lost 5 bases, V lost 6 bases, and 10 bases had no gene match. Germline CDR1 reads MNHEY; CDR2 reads SMNVEV (reference sequence).

Only a few counts were recorded for this clone. V and J are TRBV11-2 and TRBJ2-7, with D tentatively TRBD2 (5 bases). V shed 2 bases and J shed 0 bases, with 14 bases lying between them. The CDR3 totals 16 residues. Germline V CDR1 and CDR2: SGHAT, FQNNGV. Here the CDR3 reads CASSLIATRSSYEQYF. CDR3 in DNA: TGTGCCAGCAGCTTAATCGCTACTAGATCCTCCTACGAGCAGTACTTC. Full variable domain (rest looked up from reference TRBV11-2 and TRBJ2-7): EAGVAQSPRYKIIEKRQSVAFWCNPISGHATLYWYQQILGQGPKLLIQFQNNGVVDDSQLPKDRFSAERLKGVDSTLKIQPAKLEDSAVYLCASSLIATRSSYEQYFGPGTRLTVT.

The chain links TRBV5-1 to TRBJ2-3; D ambiguous. V shed 4 bases and J shed 0 bases, with 12 bases lying between them. Germline CDR1 and CDR2: SGHRS and YFSETQ. This CDR3 is built from 15 residues. CDR3 loop: CASSMVPDSTDTQYF. Here the CDR3 DNA reads TGCGCCAGCAGCATGGTCCCGGACAGCACAGATACGCAGTATTTT.

The chain joins TRBV19 to TRBJ2-1, with 7 bases identical to TRBD2. V shed 6 bases, J shed 6 bases, and the junction held 11 bases outside the gene matches. Germline values: CDR1 LNHDA, CDR2 SQIVND (reference sequence). CDR3 length: 15 amino acids. As DNA, the CDR3 is TGTGCCAGTAGCCCTCGGGACTATTCTGTCAATGAGCAGTTCTTC. Its protein is CASSPRDYSVNEQFF.

This rearrangement joins TRBV11-2 to TRBJ1-2; D remains ambiguous. Trimming shortened V by 1 base and J by 3 bases, and 9 bases separated the two germline ends. Germline lookup yields CDR1 SGHAT and CDR2 FQNNGV. The CDR3 length is 14 residues. The CDR3 reads CASSLVKEHYGYTF. For the CDR3, the DNA is TGTGCCAGCAGCTTAGTAAAGGAACACTATGGCTACACCTTC.

The chain joins TRBV6-5 to TRBJ2-7, with no clear D. CDR3 length: 13 residues. V shed 6 bases and J shed 2 bases, with 11 bases lying between them. Looked up from germline, CDR1 is MNHEY and CDR2 is SVGAGI. The CDR3 is CASRSAATYEQYF. The CDR3 DNA is TGTGCCAGCAGATCCGCGGCAACCTACGAGCAGTACTTC.

V is TRBV6-6 and J is TRBJ1-4, with D possibly matching TRBD1 (5 bases). The germline CDR1 and CDR2 sequences are MNHNY and SVGAGI (reference sequence). V dropped 7 bases and J dropped 5 bases, with 17 bases sitting between them. The CDR3 has 15 amino acids. Here the CDR3 DNA reads TGTGCCAGCACCGTCGGGGCCTTGTGGAATGAAAAACTGTTTTTT. Amino acids: CASTVGALWNEKLFF.

The chain joins TRBV6-5 to TRBJ1-1; D call uncertain. The V gene's germline CDR1 is MNHEY and CDR2 SVGAGI. The ends were cut back, 2 bases at V and 2 bases at J, with 9 bases in the middle. This CDR3 spans 14 amino acids. The CDR3 sequence is CASSYGVLNTEAFF. The CDR3 DNA is TGTGCCAGCAGTTACGGGGTATTAAACACTGAAGCTTTCTTT.

This chain joins TRBV5-5 and TRBJ1-5, with D perhaps matching TRBD1 (6 bases). With 1 base removed from V and 1 base from J, the gap between germline ends came to 15 bases. Germline CDR1 reads SGHKS; CDR2 reads YYEKEE (reference sequence). This CDR3 is built from 17 residues. The CDR3 loop reads CASSLSPQGASNQPQHF. The CDR3, as DNA: TGTGCCAGCAGCTTGTCCCCACAGGGAGCGAGCAATCAGCCCCAGCATTTT. Based on the CDR3 plus reference TRBV5-5 and TRBJ1-5, the full variable domain is DAGVTQSPTHLIKTRGQQVTLRCSPISGHKSVSWYQQVLGQGPQFIFQYYEKEERGRGNFPDRFSARQFPNYSSELNVNALLLGDSALYLCASSLSPQGASNQPQHFGDGTRLSIL.

Here the CDR3 reads CASQSLPGGDTHTQYF. CDR3 bases: TGTGCCAGCCAATCCCTTCCCGGGGGGGATACTCATACGCAGTATTTT. The chain recombines TRBV3-1 (or the pseudogene TRBV3-2) with TRBJ2-3; 8 nucleotides match TRBD2. CDR3 length equals 16 residues. V was clipped by 8 bases and J by 7 bases; unmatched bases: 17. Germline assignment: CDR1 LGHDT and CDR2 YNNKEL (reference sequence).

This sequence joins TRBV3-1 (or the pseudogene TRBV3-2) and TRBJ2-5, with no clear D. V was shortened by 0 bases and J by 3 bases, with 5 bases between the two germline ends. Germline V gene lookup returns CDR1 LGHDT and CDR2 YNNKEL (reference sequence). The CDR3 has 13 residues. In nucleotides, the CDR3 is TGTGCCAGCAGCCAAGATGGGGAAGAGACCCAGTACTTC. This sequence encodes CASSQDGEETQYF.

V is TRBV29-1 and J is TRBJ1-3; D remains unclear. The germline V and J ends were trimmed by 6 bases and 0 bases, with 6 bases remaining between them. This CDR3 region has 12 residues. Germline CDR1 SQVTM, CDR2 ANQGSEA. CDR3 region: CSVRNSGNTIYF. The CDR3 DNA is TGCAGCGTGCGCAACTCTGGAAACACCATATATTTT.

The J gene is TRBJ1-6, the V gene TRBV7-2, with no clear D. The CDR3 loop spans 16 amino acids. Germline CDR1 SGHTA, CDR2 FQGNSA. Trimming took off 1 base at V and 1 base at J, with 8 bases between the two ends. The CDR3 nucleotides are TGTGCCAGCAGCTTAGATGGGAGGTCCTATAATTCACCCCTCCACTTT. Its translation is CASSLDGRSYNSPLHF.

The sample holds one count of this clone. The V gene is TRBV6-5, the J gene TRBJ2-5; D may correspond to TRBD1 or TRBD2 (5 bases each). This CDR3 has 14 residues. CDR1 is MNHEY, CDR2 SVGAGI, per germline. Trimming removed 6 bases at V and 5 bases at J, with 16 bases between. CDR3 sequence reads: CASRGPGWRETQYF. The CDR3 bases are TGTGCCAGCAGGGGGCCAGGGTGGAGGGAGACCCAGTACTTC.

The chain links TRBV15 to TRBJ1-1, with D hard to call. Trimming cost V 9 bases and J 1 base, with 12 bases left between them. Germline-derived CDR1 and CDR2 are LNHNV and YYDKDF (reference sequence). The CDR3 loop spans 13 amino acids. CDR3 protein: CATSSRENTEAFF. The CDR3 region has the DNA TGTGCCACGTCGTCACGGGAGAACACTGAAGCTTTCTTT.

This sequence joins TRBV11-2 and TRBJ2-5, with a tentative D call TRBD1 (5 bases). V was pared by 0 bases and J by 7 bases, with 24 bases between. CDR3 length: 18 amino acids. The germline CDR1 and CDR2 sequences are SGHAT and FQNNGV. The CDR3: CASSLDQRQPTVLVTQYF. In nucleotides, the CDR3 is TGTGCCAGCAGCTTAGATCAGAGACAACCGACAGTTCTGGTGACCCAGTACTTC.

Only a few counts were recorded for this clone. The gene calls are TRBV11-3 and TRBJ2-2; 11 bases are shared with TRBD1. CDR1 and CDR2 (germline): SGHNT, YENEEA. Losses at the gene ends were 5 bases for V and 6 bases for J; bases not matched to a gene: 11. The CDR3 has 17 residues. CDR3 DNA: TGTGCCAGCAGCCAAGGACAGGGGGCGGGTGTTTCCGGGGAGCTGTTTTTT. It specifies CASSQGQGAGVSGELFF.

This clone was found a few times. V and J are TRBV19 and TRBJ2-1; 12 bases are a match to TRBD1. Germline CDR1 reads LNHDA; CDR2 reads SQIVND (reference sequence). Germline trimming cut 6 bases from V and 1 base from J; bases unmatched to any gene: 4. CDR3 length: 16 residues. CDR3 sequence: CASSRDRGRSYNEQFF. The CDR3 DNA reads TGTGCCAGTAGCAGGGACAGGGGGCGATCCTACAATGAGCAGTTCTTC.

The V and J genes are TRBV5-1 and TRBJ2-2; 8 bases line up with TRBD1. V shed 0 bases and J 3 bases; nucleotides not matched to a gene: 4. CDR3 length: 16 residues. The germline V gene encodes CDR1 SGHRS and CDR2 YFSETQ. The CDR3 bases are TGCGCCAGCAGCTTGGCAGGGACAGGTTACACCGGGGAGCTGTTTTTT. It encodes CASSLAGTGYTGELFF.

The V gene is TRBV3-1 (or the pseudogene TRBV3-2), the J gene TRBJ1-1; possible D gene TRBD1, 6 bases. The ends were cut back, 6 bases at V and 1 base at J, with 12 bases in the middle. The CDR3 is 14 residues long. Germline V gene sequence: CDR1 LGHDT, CDR2 YNNKEL (reference sequence). The CDR3 spells CASSCRQANTEAFF. The CDR3 DNA follows: TGTGCCAGCAGTTGTAGACAGGCGAACACTGAAGCTTTCTTT.